The 21 T cell receptor beta chains below all came from one sample that was sequenced in a study of T cells in Graves' hyperthyroidism and ophthalmopathy. RNA transcripts were the template for amplifying TCR beta CDR3 regions. HTBI primers were the set used in a first-round RT-PCR of the TCR CDR3. TCRdb recomputed calls from the multiplex PCR reads with MiXCR, one row per CDR3 protein. The repertoire has around 400,000 distinct CDR3 sequences, about 13% of them found once; the top ten carry 9.2%. The specimen was blood. The receptors were gathered from a woman aged 18-35 years with Graves' hyperthyroidism.

Ten or more counts support this clonotype. The rearrangement links TRBV20-1 to TRBJ1-5; 9 nucleotides align to TRBD1. Per germline, CDR1 DFQATT and CDR2 SNEGSKA (reference sequence). After removal of 5 bases from V and 5 bases from J, the junction contained 7 bases not matched to a gene. CDR3 length equals 14 residues. Here the CDR3 reads CSAWKGTGHQPQHF. CDR3 bases: TGCAGTGCTTGGAAAGGGACAGGGCATCAGCCCCAGCATTTT.

The chain employs TRBV9 and TRBJ2-7, with TRBD2 identical over 13 bases. J gave up 3 bases and V 4 bases, and 16 bases lay outside the gene matches. Germline V lookup: CDR1 SGDLS, CDR2 YYNGEE. There are 19 residues in the CDR3. CDR3 nucleotide sequence: TGTGCCAGCAGCCGGGGGGGACTAGCGGGATTAAGCCTGATCTACGAGCAGTACTTC. The encoded protein is CASSRGGLAGLSLIYEQYF.

This chain uses TRBV4-2 with TRBJ2-7; possibly TRBD2 for D (5 bases). Germline V CDR1 and CDR2: LGHNA, YNFKEQ. With 0 bases removed from V and 0 bases from J, the gap between germline ends came to 9 bases. This CDR3 has 15 amino acids. The CDR3 DNA is TGTGCCAGCAGCCAAGATGAGGGTATCTCCTACGAGCAGTACTTC. Amino acids: CASSQDEGISYEQYF.

This clonotype has ten or more counts. At one end, the junction sequence differs from germline, possibly due to a read error. The chain joins TRBV11-1 to TRBJ1-1, with D uncertain. Germline V gene data show CDR1 as SGHAT and CDR2 as FQDESV (reference sequence). The CDR3 runs 17 residues. The CDR3: CATSEVWTALMNTEAFF. The CDR3 DNA reads as TGTGCCACCAGCGAGGTGTGGACCGCGTTAATGAACACTGAAGCTTTCTTT.

There are a few counts of this clonotype. At one end, the junction sequence differs from germline, possibly due to a read error. The chain's CDR3 is CATNRGTIGGLLNYGYTF. In DNA form, the CDR3 reads TGTGCCACCAACAGAGGCACGATAGGGGGCTTACTTAACTATGGCTACACCTTC. The chain uses TRBV15 and TRBJ1-2; 7 bases agree with TRBD1. Germline-derived CDR1 and CDR2 are LNHNV and YYDKDF (reference sequence). This CDR3 contains 18 residues.

This clonotype was detected many times. The V and J genes are TRBV28 and TRBJ2-2; TRBD1 aligns across 9 bases. Germline loops: CDR1 MDHEN, CDR2 SYDVKM. This CDR3 region has 16 residues. The V and J ends lost 4 bases and 6 bases, in that order; junction bases with no gene match: 9. Here the CDR3 DNA reads TGTGCCAGCAGTTCCCTCGGGACAGGGTTGGCCGGGGAGCTGTTTTTT. It yields the protein CASSSLGTGLAGELFF. Together with reference TRBV28 and TRBJ2-2, the CDR3 gives the full variable domain: DVKVTQSSRYLVKRTGEKVFLECVQDMDHENMFWYRQDPGLGLRLIYFSYDVKMKEKGDIPEGYSVSREKKERFSLILESASTNQTSMYLCASSSLGTGLAGELFFGEGSRLTVL.

This clonotype was recorded many times. This sequence joins TRBV5-1 and TRBJ1-5; 10 nucleotides match TRBD1. Germline values: CDR1 SGHRS, CDR2 YFSETQ. This CDR3 is built from 17 residues. The junction had 11 bases not matched to a gene; V was cut back by 7 bases and J by 1 base. The CDR3 reads CASGTGTGVQSNQPQHF. The CDR3 DNA is TGCGCCAGCGGAACCGGGACAGGGGTACAGAGCAATCAGCCCCAGCATTTT.

This clonotype has just a few counts. The chain links TRBV5-4 to TRBJ2-7; unclear D gene. V was pared by 3 bases and J by 0 bases, with 10 bases between. This CDR3 contains 14 residues. Germline loops: CDR1 SGHNT, CDR2 YYREEE (reference sequence). CDR3 residues: CASSWVGSSYEQYF. The CDR3 DNA follows: TGTGCCAGCAGCTGGGTGGGCAGCTCCTACGAGCAGTACTTC. The full variable domain, in which reference TRBV5-4 and TRBJ2-7 provide the parts outside the CDR3, is ETGVTQSPTHLIKTRGQQVTLRCSSQSGHNTVSWYQQALGQGPQFIFQYYREEENGRGNFPPRFSGLQFPNYSSELNVNALELDDSALYLCASSWVGSSYEQYFGPGTRLTVT.

This clonotype was detected a few times. This sequence joins TRBV20-1 and TRBJ2-3, with TRBD1 identical over 9 bases. Per germline, CDR1 DFQATT and CDR2 SNEGSKA (reference sequence). The CDR3 totals 13 residues. V was clipped by 6 bases and J by 11 bases; unmatched bases: 12. This chain's CDR3 is CSASQDRGVEQYF. The CDR3 DNA sequence: TGCAGTGCCAGCCAGGACAGGGGTGTAGAGCAGTATTTT.

Many counts were recorded for this clonotype. The chain is built from TRBV29-1 and TRBJ2-3; D remains ambiguous. The V gene's germline CDR1 is SQVTM and CDR2 ANQGSEA. V lost 6 bases to trimming and J lost 1 base, with 5 bases between them. This CDR3 region has 11 residues. CDR3 DNA: TGCAGCGTATCGGGCACAGATACGCAGTATTTT. It encodes CSVSGTDTQYF.

Ten or more counts support this clonotype. CDR3 protein: CASTPAGGVYGYTF. As DNA, the CDR3 is TGTGCCAGCACCCCCGCGGGGGGGGTCTATGGCTACACCTTC. The rearrangement uses TRBV6-1 and TRBJ1-2; D is possibly TRBD1 (5 bases). Trimming removed 7 bases at V and 4 bases at J, with 16 bases between. This CDR3 spans 14 amino acids. Per the germline V gene, CDR1 is MNHNS and CDR2 is SASEGT.

This chain links TRBV2 with TRBJ2-5, with D tentatively TRBD2 (6 bases). Germline V gene sequence: CDR1 SNHLY, CDR2 FYNNEI. Trimming removed 6 bases at V and 0 bases at J, with 14 bases between. The CDR3 extends over 15 amino acids. The CDR3 DNA reads TGTGCCAGCAGGGAGGGGTGGGGGTACCAAGAGACCCAGTACTTC. Translated, it gives CASREGWGYQETQYF.

The table lists this clonotype with a few counts. The gene calls are TRBV24-1 and TRBJ2-2, with 7 bases that match TRBD2. Germline trimming cut 9 bases from V and 0 bases from J; bases unmatched to any gene: 12. The CDR3 runs 17 residues. Germline-derived CDR1 and CDR2 are KGHDR and SFDVKD. The DNA for the CDR3 is TGTGCCACCGGGGACTACGGGACCAAAGCGAACACCGGGGAGCTGTTTTTT. Translating it yields CATGDYGTKANTGELFF.

The genes are TRBV20-1 and TRBJ1-2, with 8 bases fitting TRBD1. Per the germline V gene, CDR1 is DFQATT and CDR2 is SNEGSKA (reference sequence). The V and J ends lost 0 bases and 2 bases, in that order; junction bases with no gene match: 2. The CDR3 is 14 residues long. The CDR3 here is CSAREAGGNYGYTF. DNA of the CDR3: TGCAGTGCTAGAGAGGCAGGGGGCAACTATGGCTACACCTTC.

This clonotype has ten or more counts. The CDR3 DNA reads TGTGCCAGCAGCTCGGGACAAAATGAGCAGTTCTTC. Translating gives CASSSGQNEQFF. This rearrangement joins TRBV7-3 to TRBJ2-1, with a tentative D call TRBD1 (6 bases). CDR1 is SGHTA, CDR2 FQGTGA, per germline. The V gene lost 4 bases and the J gene lost 7 bases, with 8 bases spanning the gap. The CDR3 is 12 residues long.

This clonotype was seen many times. The chain is built from TRBV20-1 and TRBJ1-1; tentatively, D is TRBD1 (5 bases). V lost 7 bases, J lost 0 bases, and 12 bases lay in between. Germline assignment: CDR1 DFQATT and CDR2 SNEGSKA (reference sequence). The length of the CDR3 is 13 residues. The CDR3 reads CSVPGTLNTEAFF. The CDR3, as DNA: TGCAGTGTCCCCGGGACGTTGAACACTGAAGCTTTCTTT.

This clonotype was counted ten times or more. This sequence joins TRBV7-2 and TRBJ2-1; TRBD2 matches 9 bases. The CDR3 has 16 residues. V shed 5 bases and J 4 bases; nucleotides not matched to a gene: 9. Germline lookup yields CDR1 SGHTA and CDR2 FQGNSA. CDR3 sequence (DNA): TGTGCCAGCAGCCAGAGTGCGACTAGCGGATACAATGAGCAGTTCTTC. This codes for CASSQSATSGYNEQFF.

This clonotype was counted ten times or more. This rearrangement joins TRBV11-3 to TRBJ2-1; 9 nucleotides match TRBD2. After removal of 5 bases from V and 9 bases from J, the junction contained 17 bases not matched to a gene. Looked up from germline, CDR1 is SGHNT and CDR2 is YENEEA. The length of the CDR3 is 17 residues. In DNA form, the CDR3 reads TGTGCCAGCAGCCGCGGGGGGCGGGGGGGTCGACTGGGTGAGCAGTTCTTC. This sequence encodes CASSRGGRGGRLGEQFF.

This clonotype showed up many times. The V gene is TRBV4-1, the J gene TRBJ1-2; the match to TRBD1 covers 7 bases. CDR1 is MGHRA, CDR2 YSYEKL, per germline. The CDR3 sequence is 15 residues long. The J segment lost 8 bases and the V segment lost 2 bases, leaving 11 bases of the junction unmatched. The chain's CDR3 is CASSQYDRVNSGYTF. The CDR3 region has the DNA TGCGCCAGCAGCCAATACGACAGGGTCAATTCAGGCTACACCTTC.

This clonotype showed up just a few times. A much bigger clone sits one base away, suggesting this may be a read error. The genes are TRBV20-1 and TRBJ1-1; no definite D call. Germline loops: CDR1 DFQATT, CDR2 SNEGSKA (reference sequence). CDR3 length equals 14 residues. The CDR3 sequence: CSARDPGMNAEAFF. CDR3 nucleotides: TGCAGTGCTAGAGACCCTGGGATGAACGCTGAAGCTTTCTTT.

This clonotype was recorded a few times. V is TRBV6-6 and J is TRBJ2-4; no clear D gene. The CDR3 contains 15 residues. V was pared by 2 bases and J by 6 bases, with 14 bases between. CDR1 MNHNY and CDR2 SVGAGI come from the germline V gene (reference sequence). This CDR3 is CASSYDPAPSNIQYF. CDR3 nucleotide sequence: TGTGCCAGCAGTTACGATCCGGCACCTTCAAACATTCAGTACTTC.